The 13 T cell receptor beta chains below come from one sample, sequenced in a study of prognosis after radiotherapy for stage I lung cancer. Genomic DNA was the source, and TCR beta CDR3 was amplified from it by two-round multiplex PCR. Individual primers that were specific to each TRBV and TRBJ gene served in first-round PCR. TCRdb re-called the multiplex PCR reads with MiXCR, one entry per CDR3 protein. Here the sample spans 30,000 to 40,000 distinct CDR3 sequences, less than 40% being singletons. Specimen: PBMCs, collected before or after stereotactic body radiation therapy (not recorded which). The receptors stem from a donor over 45 with non-small cell lung cancer.

Of note for this clonotype: One base away lies a much larger clone, so this may be a sequencing read error. The chain recombines TRBV27 with TRBJ2-5, with D tentatively TRBD1 (6 bases). Per the germline V gene, CDR1 is MNHEY and CDR2 is SMNVEV (reference sequence). The length of the CDR3 is 15 residues. The CDR3 sequence: CASSLSGQFQGTQYF. The CDR3 DNA sequence: TGTGCCAGCAGTTTATCTGGACAGTTCCAAGGGACCCAGTACTTC.

In this sample, this clonotype turned up many times. This rearrangement joins TRBV24-1 to TRBJ2-2; D uncertain. Trimming removed 0 bases from V and 1 base from J, with 11 bases in between. The CDR3 extends over 17 amino acids. Germline CDR1 is KGHDR and CDR2 is SFDVKD. This chain's CDR3 is CATSDLQGMENTGELFF. CDR3 nucleotide sequence: TGTGCCACCAGTGATTTGCAAGGTATGGAGAACACCGGGGAGCTGTTTTTT.

This clonotype was recorded only once. The J gene is TRBJ2-3, the V gene TRBV30, with D tentatively TRBD1 (5 bases). The V end was cut by 2 bases, the J end by 9 bases, with 12 bases between. This CDR3 has 12 amino acids. Germline V gives CDR1 GTSNPN, CDR2 SVGIG (reference sequence). The CDR3 sequence: CAWSFDRRTQYF. CDR3 coding DNA: TGTGCCTGGAGTTTCGACAGACGGACGCAGTATTTT. Combining the CDR3 with reference TRBV30 and TRBJ2-3 gives the whole variable domain SQTIHQWPATLVQPVGSPLSLECTVEGTSNPNLYWYRQAAGRGLQLLFYSVGIGQISSEVPQNLSASRPQDRQFILSSKKLLLSDSGFYLCAWSFDRRTQYFGPGTRLTVL.

This clonotype was seen many times. J is TRBJ1-2 and V is TRBV19; D gene ambiguous. Trimming took off 6 bases at V and 8 bases at J, with 19 bases between the two ends. The CDR3 covers 14 residues. Germline loops: CDR1 LNHDA, CDR2 SQIVND (reference sequence). CDR3 bases: TGTGCCAGTAGGCCGACGGGGAGAGAGTGGGGCTACACCTTC. Encoded protein: CASRPTGREWGYTF.

In this sample, this clonotype is medium-sized. The genes are TRBV6-1 and TRBJ2-7; D is uncertain. This CDR3 is 10 amino acids long. The ends were cut back, 2 bases at V and 4 bases at J, with 0 bases in the middle. Per germline, CDR1 MNHNS and CDR2 SASEGT. CDR3 sequence: CASSEYEQYF. The CDR3 DNA sequence: TGTGCCAGCAGTGAATACGAGCAGTACTTC.

The chain uses TRBV7-3 and TRBJ2-2, with a weak D call TRBD1 (6 bases). V lost 4 bases, J lost 10 bases, and 19 bases lay in between. The CDR3 covers 15 residues. Germline V gene sequence: CDR1 SGHTA, CDR2 FQGTGA. CDR3 protein: CASSSGTWCFEELFF. The DNA for the CDR3 is TGTGCCAGCAGCTCGGGGACATGGTGCTTTGAGGAGCTGTTTTTT.

The chain joins TRBV28 to TRBJ2-3, with a tentative D call TRBD1 (5 bases). Per the germline V gene, CDR1 is MDHEN and CDR2 is SYDVKM. The CDR3 covers 14 residues. V lost 3 bases, J lost 3 bases, and 10 bases lay in between. The CDR3: CASSFLSGTDTQYF. CDR3 DNA: TGTGCCAGCAGTTTTCTGTCAGGGACAGATACGCAGTATTTT.

By share of the sample, this clonotype is medium-sized. J is TRBJ2-7 and V is TRBV28; maybe TRBD1 (6 bases). In germline, CDR1 is MDHEN, CDR2 SYDVKM. Deletions cut 8 bases from V and 2 bases from J, with 16 bases between. The CDR3 runs 14 residues. The CDR3 is CASGKQGQAYEQYF. The DNA of the CDR3 is TGTGCCAGCGGTAAGCAGGGGCAGGCCTACGAGCAGTACTTC. Filled out from reference TRBV28 and TRBJ2-7, the complete variable domain reads DVKVTQSSRYLVKRTGEKVFLECVQDMDHENMFWYRQDPGLGLRLIYFSYDVKMKEKGDIPEGYSVSREKKERFSLILESASTNQTSMYLCASGKQGQAYEQYFGPGTRLTVT.

The V and J genes are TRBV12-3 or TRBV12-4 and TRBJ2-2, with 10 bases fitting TRBD2. J lost 4 bases, V lost 6 bases, and 8 bases had no gene match. The CDR3 extends over 16 amino acids. The CDR3 DNA follows: TGTGCCAGCAGGGTTCTAGCGGGAGTTAGCACCGGGGAGCTGTTTTTT. It encodes CASRVLAGVSTGELFF.

This clonotype was seen ten or more times. CDR3 loop: CASSPGAGTDTQYF. The CDR3 DNA is TGTGCCAGCAGCCCAGGGGCAGGCACAGATACGCAGTATTTT. The J gene is TRBJ2-3, the V gene TRBV7-8; perhaps TRBD1 as D (6 bases). Germline CDR1 and CDR2: SGHVS and FQNEAQ. Trimming left V 5 bases short and J 1 base short, with 10 bases between. CDR3 length: 14 residues.

To note about this clonotype: Only one base separates this from a far larger clonotype, so it likely reflects a read error. The rearrangement joins TRBV6-1 to TRBJ2-2, with TRBD1 identical over 10 bases. The CDR3 consists of 15 residues. Germline trimming cut 4 bases from V and 5 bases from J; bases unmatched to any gene: 4. CDR1 and CDR2 (germline): MNHNS, SASEGT. The CDR3 nucleotides read TGTGCCAGCAGTGGGACAGGGGGACAGACCGGGGAGCTGTTTTTT. Its protein product is CASSGTGGQTGELFF.

This clonotype was picked up many times. The V call is TRBV6-1, the J call TRBJ2-1; the match to TRBD2 covers 8 bases. With 10 bases clipped from V and 0 bases from J, the junction kept 11 bases outside the gene matches. CDR1 and CDR2 from the germline V gene are MNHNS and SASEGT. The CDR3 consists of 16 residues. In DNA form, the CDR3 reads TGTGCCAACAAGTGGGGCGGGGGGAGCTCCTACAATGAGCAGTTCTTC. Amino acid sequence: CANKWGGGSSYNEQFF.

Regarding this clonotype: A far larger clone is a single base away, which makes a read error likely. The CDR3 ends on some other residue instead of the conserved phenylalanine or tryptophan, so this is likely a read error. This chain joins TRBV6-2 or TRBV6-3 and TRBJ1-1; D may be TRBD1 (5 bases). The CDR3 has 16 residues. Germline CDR1 reads MNHEY; CDR2 reads SVGEGT. V was pared by 5 bases and J by 3 bases, with 19 bases between. CDR3 DNA sequence: TGTGCCAGCAGTGAACACCTCGGGGCAGGGCACACTGAAGCTTTCCTT. This gives the protein CASSEHLGAGHTEAFL.